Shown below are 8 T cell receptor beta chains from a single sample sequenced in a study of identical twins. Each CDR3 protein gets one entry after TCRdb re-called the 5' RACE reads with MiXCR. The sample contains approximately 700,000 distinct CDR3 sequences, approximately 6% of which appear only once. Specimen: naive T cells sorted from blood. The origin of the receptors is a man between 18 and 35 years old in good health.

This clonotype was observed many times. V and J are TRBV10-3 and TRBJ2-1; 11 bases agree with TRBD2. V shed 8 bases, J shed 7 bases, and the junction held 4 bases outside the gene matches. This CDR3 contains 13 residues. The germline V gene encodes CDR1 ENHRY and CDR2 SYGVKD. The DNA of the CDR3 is TGTGCCATCGGCGGGACTAGCGGAAATGAGCAGTTCTTC. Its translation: CAIGGTSGNEQFF.

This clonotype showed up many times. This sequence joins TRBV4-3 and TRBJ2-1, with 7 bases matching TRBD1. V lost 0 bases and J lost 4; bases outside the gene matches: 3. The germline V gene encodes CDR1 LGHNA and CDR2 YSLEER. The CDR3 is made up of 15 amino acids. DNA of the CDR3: TGCGCCAGCAGCCAAGAGGCACAGGGGTACAATGAGCAGTTCTTC. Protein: CASSQEAQGYNEQFF.

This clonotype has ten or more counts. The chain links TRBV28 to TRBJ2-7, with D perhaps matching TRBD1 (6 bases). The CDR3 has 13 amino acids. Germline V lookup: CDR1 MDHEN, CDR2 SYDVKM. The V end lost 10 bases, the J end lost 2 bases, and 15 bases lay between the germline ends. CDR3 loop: CATLRDTTYEQYF. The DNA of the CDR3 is TGTGCCACCCTCAGGGACACCACCTACGAGCAGTACTTC.

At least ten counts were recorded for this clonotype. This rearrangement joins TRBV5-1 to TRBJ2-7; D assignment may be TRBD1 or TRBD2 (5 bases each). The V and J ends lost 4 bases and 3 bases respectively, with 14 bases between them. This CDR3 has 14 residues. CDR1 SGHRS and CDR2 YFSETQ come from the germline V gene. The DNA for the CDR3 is TGCGCCAGCAGCCCCAGTCGGGACGGCTACGAGCAGTACTTC. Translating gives CASSPSRDGYEQYF.

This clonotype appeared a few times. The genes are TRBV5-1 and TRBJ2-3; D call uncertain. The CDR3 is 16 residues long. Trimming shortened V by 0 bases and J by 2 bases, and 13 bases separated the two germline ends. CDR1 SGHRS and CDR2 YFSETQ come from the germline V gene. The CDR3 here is CASSLEPSRPTDTQYF. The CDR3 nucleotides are TGCGCCAGCAGCTTGGAACCCAGTCGCCCCACAGATACGCAGTATTTT.

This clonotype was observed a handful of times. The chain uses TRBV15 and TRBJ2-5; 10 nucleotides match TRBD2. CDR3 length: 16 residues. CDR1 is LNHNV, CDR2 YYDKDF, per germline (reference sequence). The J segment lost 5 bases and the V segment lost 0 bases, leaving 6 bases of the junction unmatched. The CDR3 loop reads CATSRESGRAWETQYF. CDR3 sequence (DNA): TGTGCCACCAGCAGAGAGAGCGGGAGGGCCTGGGAGACCCAGTACTTC.

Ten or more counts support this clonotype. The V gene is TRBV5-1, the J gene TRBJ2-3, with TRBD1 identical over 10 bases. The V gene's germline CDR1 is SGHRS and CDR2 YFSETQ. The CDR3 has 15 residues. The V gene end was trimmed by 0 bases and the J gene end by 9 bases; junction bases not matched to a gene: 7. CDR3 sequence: CASSLVGTGAKTQYF. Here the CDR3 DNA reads TGCGCCAGCAGCTTGGTCGGGACAGGGGCGAAGACGCAGTATTTT.

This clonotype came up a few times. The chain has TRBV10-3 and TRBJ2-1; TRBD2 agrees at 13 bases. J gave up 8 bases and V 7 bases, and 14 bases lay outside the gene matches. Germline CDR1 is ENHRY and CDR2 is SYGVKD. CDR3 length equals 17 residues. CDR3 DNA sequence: TGTGCCATCAATCTCGGGACTAGCGGGGCCCTGCTGGATGAGCAGTTCTTC. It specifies CAINLGTSGALLDEQFF.